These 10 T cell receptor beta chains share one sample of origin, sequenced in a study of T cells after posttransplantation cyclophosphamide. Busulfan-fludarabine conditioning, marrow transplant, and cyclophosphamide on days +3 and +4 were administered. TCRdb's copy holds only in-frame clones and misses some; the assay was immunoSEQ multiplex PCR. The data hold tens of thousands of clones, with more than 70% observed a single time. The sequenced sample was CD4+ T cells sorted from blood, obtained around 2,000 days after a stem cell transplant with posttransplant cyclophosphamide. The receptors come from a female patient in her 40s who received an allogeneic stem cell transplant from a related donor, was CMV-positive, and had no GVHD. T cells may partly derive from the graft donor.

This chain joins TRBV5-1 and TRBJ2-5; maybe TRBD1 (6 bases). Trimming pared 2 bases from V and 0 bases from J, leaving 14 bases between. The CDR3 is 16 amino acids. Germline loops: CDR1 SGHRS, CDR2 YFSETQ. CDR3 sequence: CASSFTGHGNQETQYF. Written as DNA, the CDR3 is TGCGCCAGCAGCTTTACGGGACACGGAAACCAAGAGACCCAGTACTTC.

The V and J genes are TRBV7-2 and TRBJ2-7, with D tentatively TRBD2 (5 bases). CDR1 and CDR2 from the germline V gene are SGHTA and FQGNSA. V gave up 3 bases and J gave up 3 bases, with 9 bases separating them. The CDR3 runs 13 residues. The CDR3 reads CASSLDSVYEQYF. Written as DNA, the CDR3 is TGTGCCAGCAGCTTGGACTCCGTCTACGAGCAGTACTTC. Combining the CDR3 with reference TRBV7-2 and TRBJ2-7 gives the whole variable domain GAGVSQSPSNKVTEKGKDVELRCDPISGHTALYWYRQSLGQGLEFLIYFQGNSAPDKSGLPSDRFSAERTGGSVSTLTIQRTQQEDSAVYLCASSLDSVYEQYFGPGTRLTVT.

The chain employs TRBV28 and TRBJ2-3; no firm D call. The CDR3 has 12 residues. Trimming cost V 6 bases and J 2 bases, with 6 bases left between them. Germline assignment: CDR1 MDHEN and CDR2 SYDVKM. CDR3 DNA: TGTGCCAGCAGCGCGGACACAGATACGCAGTATTTT. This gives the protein CASSADTDTQYF.

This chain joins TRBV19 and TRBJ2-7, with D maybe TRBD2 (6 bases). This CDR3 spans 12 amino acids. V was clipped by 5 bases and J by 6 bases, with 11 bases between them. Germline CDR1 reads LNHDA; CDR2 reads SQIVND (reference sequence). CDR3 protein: CASSGTAGEQYF. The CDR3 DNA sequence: TGTGCCAGTAGTGGTACAGCGGGCGAGCAGTACTTC.

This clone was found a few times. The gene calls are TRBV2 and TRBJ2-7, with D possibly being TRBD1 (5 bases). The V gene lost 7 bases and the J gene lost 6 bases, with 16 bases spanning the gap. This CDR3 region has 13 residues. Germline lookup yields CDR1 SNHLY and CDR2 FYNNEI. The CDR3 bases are TGTGCCAGCATCCAGGGCACGCTTGGCGAGCAGTACTTC. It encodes CASIQGTLGEQYF.

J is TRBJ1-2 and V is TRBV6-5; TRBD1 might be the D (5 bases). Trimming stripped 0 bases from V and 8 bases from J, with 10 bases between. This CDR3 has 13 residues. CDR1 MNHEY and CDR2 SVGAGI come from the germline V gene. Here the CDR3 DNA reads TGTGCCAGCAGTTACTCGAACGGGGGGGGCTACACCTTC. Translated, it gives CASSYSNGGGYTF.

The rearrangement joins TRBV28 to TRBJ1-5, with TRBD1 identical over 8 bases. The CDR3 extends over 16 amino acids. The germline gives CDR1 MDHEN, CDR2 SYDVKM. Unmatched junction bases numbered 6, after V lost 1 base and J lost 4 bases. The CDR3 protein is CASSLFGRGQNQPQHF. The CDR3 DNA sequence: TGTGCCAGCAGTTTATTTGGCAGGGGGCAGAATCAGCCCCAGCATTTT.

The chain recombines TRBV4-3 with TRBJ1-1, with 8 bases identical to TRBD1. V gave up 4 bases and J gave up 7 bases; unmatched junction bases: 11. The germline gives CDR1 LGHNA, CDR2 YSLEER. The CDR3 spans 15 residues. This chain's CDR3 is CASSPDRAVPGEAFF. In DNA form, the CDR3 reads TGCGCCAGCAGCCCGGACAGGGCCGTCCCTGGTGAAGCTTTCTTT.

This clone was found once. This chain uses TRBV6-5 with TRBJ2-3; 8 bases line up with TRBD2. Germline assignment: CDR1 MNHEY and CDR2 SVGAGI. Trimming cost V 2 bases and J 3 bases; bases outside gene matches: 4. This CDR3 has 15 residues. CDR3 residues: CASSYRGGMTDTQYF. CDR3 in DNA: TGTGCCAGCAGTTACCGGGGGGGGATGACAGATACGCAGTATTTT.

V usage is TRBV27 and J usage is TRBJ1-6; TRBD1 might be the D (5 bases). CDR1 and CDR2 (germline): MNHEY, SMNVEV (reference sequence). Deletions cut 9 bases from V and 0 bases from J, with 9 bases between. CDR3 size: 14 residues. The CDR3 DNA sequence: TGTGCCAGTCGAAGGGGCTCCTATAATTCACCCCTCCACTTT. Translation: CASRRGSYNSPLHF.